The 20 T cell receptor beta chains below come from one sample, sequenced in a study of cytomegalovirus exposure and HLA in healthy donors. PCR was performed using 60 Vbeta and 13 Jbeta primers. Libraries were prepared by immunoSEQ multiplex PCR; TCRdb keeps only in-frame clonotypes and omits some of them. The sample yields 150,000 to 170,000 clones, around 75% seen once. Material for sequencing was PBMCs. Receptor source: a man aged 30 to 45 in good health and CMV-seropositive.

Turning to this clone: The sample has other DNA sequences that encode this CDR3 too. The chain recombines TRBV15 with TRBJ2-5; 7 nucleotides line up with TRBD2. Germline V gives CDR1 LNHNV, CDR2 YYDKDF (reference sequence). V lost 4 bases and J lost 5; bases outside the gene matches: 7. There are 14 residues in the CDR3. CDR3: CATSTRGGMETQYF. CDR3 nucleotide sequence: TGTGCCACCAGCACAAGGGGAGGGATGGAGACCCAGTACTTC.

This chain joins TRBV19 and TRBJ2-6; D gene unclear. CDR1 is LNHDA, CDR2 SQIVND, per germline (reference sequence). The CDR3 totals 15 residues. The V end was cut by 7 bases, the J end by 2 bases, with 12 bases between. The CDR3 DNA is TGTGCCAGTATTAGTGGTTTTGCTGGGGCCAACGTCCTGACTTTC. It translates to CASISGFAGANVLTF.

This chain uses TRBV6-1 with TRBJ1-1; 7 nucleotides line up with TRBD1. Germline V lookup: CDR1 MNHNS, CDR2 SASEGT. CDR3 length equals 15 residues. V lost 0 bases and J lost 4; bases outside the gene matches: 5. In DNA form, the CDR3 reads TGTGCCAGCAGTGAAGCATCCAGGGGGTTCACTGAAGCTTTCTTT. It specifies CASSEASRGFTEAFF.

This clone is a singleton in its sample. The chain employs TRBV7-9 and TRBJ1-2; D is possibly TRBD1 (6 bases). Germline V gene data show CDR1 as SEHNR and CDR2 as FQNEAQ (reference sequence). Trimming removed 3 bases from V and 0 bases from J, with 17 bases in between. There are 17 residues in the CDR3. The DNA of the CDR3 is TGTGCCAGCAGCTTCCCAGGGGAAGAGCAATCTAACTATGGCTACACCTTC. As protein: CASSFPGEEQSNYGYTF.

V usage is TRBV5-6 and J usage is TRBJ1-4; D is possibly TRBD1 (5 bases). The CDR3 runs 14 residues. V was cut by 1 base and J by 4 bases, with 8 bases left in between. Germline values: CDR1 SGHDT, CDR2 YYEEEE. CDR3: CASSLRGNNEKLFF. The CDR3 DNA sequence: TGTGCCAGCAGCTTGCGGGGGAATAATGAAAAACTGTTTTTT.

The genes are TRBV6-1 and TRBJ1-5; possibly TRBD1 for D (5 bases). The length of the CDR3 is 16 residues. Germline CDR1 reads MNHNS; CDR2 reads SASEGT. The germline V and J ends were trimmed by 4 bases and 1 base, with 14 bases remaining between them. CDR3 DNA sequence: TGTGCCAGCAGTGCCCGGACAAACAGAAGCAATCAGCCCCAGCATTTT. Protein: CASSARTNRSNQPQHF.

This chain connects TRBV7-2 to TRBJ2-5; D remains unclear. Germline V CDR1 and CDR2: SGHTA, FQGNSA. The CDR3 consists of 13 residues. Deletions cut 6 bases from V and 3 bases from J, with 11 bases between. The CDR3 region has the DNA TGTGCCAGCAGACCTTACCGGGAAGAGACCCAGTACTTC. Its protein product is CASRPYREETQYF.

This rearrangement joins TRBV19 to TRBJ1-5; D possibly corresponds to TRBD1 (5 bases). The V end lost 5 bases, the J end lost 7 bases, and 15 bases lay between the germline ends. CDR3 length: 14 amino acids. The germline V gene has CDR1 LNHDA and CDR2 SQIVND (reference sequence). The chain's CDR3 is CASSAPQEYQPQHF. The CDR3 coding sequence is TGTGCCAGTAGTGCCCCACAGGAATACCAGCCCCAGCATTTT.

The chain employs TRBV6-6 and TRBJ2-7; 8 nucleotides agree with TRBD1. With 6 bases clipped from V and 2 bases from J, the junction kept 6 bases outside the gene matches. Germline assignment: CDR1 MNHNY and CDR2 SVGAGI (reference sequence). This CDR3 has 14 residues. CDR3 DNA sequence: TGTGCCAGCAGCTCCGGACAGGGACCCTACGAGCAGTACTTC. Amino acid sequence: CASSSGQGPYEQYF.

This clone was seen only a few times. The V gene is TRBV9, the J gene TRBJ2-7; 7 bases match TRBD2. Germline CDR1 SGDLS, CDR2 YYNGEE. With V trimmed by 0 bases and J by 3 bases, 3 bases remained unmatched. The CDR3 is 14 residues long. The CDR3 region has the DNA TGTGCCAGCAGCGTAGCGGGGGAGGGCTACGAGCAGTACTTC. This encodes CASSVAGEGYEQYF.

Written as DNA, the CDR3 is TGCGCCAGCAGCTTGGCAATCCGGAGCAGGGAAAAGTACGAGCAGTACTTC. It is translated as CASSLAIRSREKYEQYF. The chain couples TRBV5-1 to TRBJ2-7, with D possibly matching TRBD1 (5 bases). Trimming took 0 bases from V and 4 from J, leaving 20 bases between them. Germline CDR1 SGHRS, CDR2 YFSETQ. The CDR3 is 17 amino acids. The variable domain in full, with the rest retrieved from reference TRBV5-1 and TRBJ2-7, is KAGVTQTPRYLIKTRGQQVTLSCSPISGHRSVSWYQQTPGQGLQFLFEYFSETQRNKGNFPGRFSGRQFSNSRSEMNVSTLELGDSALYLCASSLAIRSREKYEQYFGPGTRLTVT.

The V and J genes are TRBV7-6 and TRBJ2-2; D possibly corresponds to TRBD1 (6 bases). Trimming removed 10 bases at V and 3 bases at J, with 15 bases between. The germline V gene encodes CDR1 SGHVS and CDR2 FNYEAQ. The CDR3 runs to 14 residues. Here the CDR3 DNA reads TGTGCCACCTACAGGGTGACGGACACCGGGGAGCTGTTTTTT. This gives the protein CATYRVTDTGELFF.

This chain uses TRBV6-5 with TRBJ2-1, with 9 positions matching TRBD1. This CDR3 spans 15 amino acids. After removal of 7 bases from V and 0 bases from J, the junction contained 4 bases not matched to a gene. Germline V gene data show CDR1 as MNHEY and CDR2 as SVGAGI. In DNA, the CDR3 is TGTGCCAGCACCAAACAGGGGGCCTCCTACAATGAGCAGTTCTTC. Its protein product is CASTKQGASYNEQFF.

The V gene is TRBV28, the J gene TRBJ2-5; TRBD2 matches at 13 bases. V lost 6 bases and J lost 0; bases outside the gene matches: 13. This CDR3 comprises 19 residues. Per the germline V gene, CDR1 is MDHEN and CDR2 is SYDVKM. In nucleotides, the CDR3 is TGTGCCAGCAGGGATGGACTAGCGGGGGCCCAAGTCTACCAAGAGACCCAGTACTTC. This codes for CASRDGLAGAQVYQETQYF. Full variable domain (missing parts from reference TRBV28 and TRBJ2-5): DVKVTQSSRYLVKRTGEKVFLECVQDMDHENMFWYRQDPGLGLRLIYFSYDVKMKEKGDIPEGYSVSREKKERFSLILESASTNQTSMYLCASRDGLAGAQVYQETQYFGPGTRLLVL.

This chain uses TRBV4-2 with TRBJ1-3; D is unresolved. Germline CDR1 LGHNA, CDR2 YNFKEQ. The CDR3 extends over 14 amino acids. The V end lost 1 base, the J end lost 6 bases, and 10 bases lay between the germline ends. Here the CDR3 reads CASSQGGLENTIYF. CDR3 DNA sequence: TGTGCCAGCAGCCAAGGAGGGTTGGAAAACACCATATATTTT.

The genes are TRBV28 and TRBJ1-5; perhaps TRBD1 as D (5 bases). In germline, CDR1 is MDHEN, CDR2 SYDVKM. The V end was cut by 4 bases, the J end by 0 bases, with 16 bases between. The CDR3 totals 17 residues. CDR3 bases: TGTGCCAGCAGTTCGCCGCTGGGGCAGAATAGCAATCAGCCCCAGCATTTT. Translating it yields CASSSPLGQNSNQPQHF.

This sequence joins TRBV27 and TRBJ2-7; D is possibly TRBD1 (5 bases). Trimming cost V 3 bases and J 5 bases, with 14 bases left between them. The length of the CDR3 is 14 residues. Germline V CDR1 and CDR2: MNHEY, SMNVEV (reference sequence). CDR3 region: CASSFGRVVNEQYF. CDR3 nucleotide sequence: TGTGCCAGCAGTTTTGGCAGGGTTGTGAACGAGCAGTACTTC.

The chain recombines TRBV15 with TRBJ2-4; 10 bases map to TRBD2. Germline V gene lookup returns CDR1 LNHNV and CDR2 YYDKDF (reference sequence). V was pared by 1 base and J by 9 bases, with 12 bases of the junction left unmatched. The CDR3 covers 17 residues. The CDR3 DNA reads as TGTGCCACCAGCAGAGGGAAAGGGACTAGCGAATGGGGCATTCAGTACTTC. It specifies CATSRGKGTSEWGIQYF.

CDR3: CASSFSKNIQYF. The CDR3, as DNA: TGTGCCAGCAGCTTTTCGAAAAACATTCAGTACTTC. The rearrangement links TRBV5-8 to TRBJ2-4; D not certain. The CDR3 contains 12 residues. Germline CDR1 and CDR2: SGHTS and YDEGEE. Trimming took 2 bases from V and 4 from J, leaving 4 bases between them. The full variable domain, with the rest looked up from reference TRBV5-8 and TRBJ2-4, is EAGVTQSPTHLIKTRGQQATLRCSPISGHTSVYWYQQALGLGLQFLLWYDEGEERNRGNFPPRFSGRQFPNYSSELNVNALELEDSALYLCASSFSKNIQYFGAGTRLSVL.

The CDR3 DNA reads as TGTGCCATCAGGGGGTCTGAGACAGGGGAGACTGAAGCTTTCTTT. This translates into CAIRGSETGETEAFF. This chain joins TRBV10-3 and TRBJ1-1; 8 nucleotides agree with TRBD1. This CDR3 is 15 amino acids long. Germline V CDR1 and CDR2: ENHRY, SYGVKD. V lost 6 bases, J lost 5 bases, and 11 bases stayed unmatched.